The entry below gives a single T cell receptor beta chain sequence along with its context. The antigen this receptor binds is unknown. Base qualities are not at hand, and no much larger clone is one base apart. This record comes from a study of blood T cell repertoires in COVID-19 (dated by TCRdb to the early 2020s). Study-wide context: The collaborator samples originated in the United States, Italy and Spain and spanned the acute and convalescent phases of COVID-19. Where available, HLA class I and class II types were taken from metadata supplied by the sample provider and were not determined by assay-based typing. Nearly every sample came with metadata listing a de-identified subject ID, COVID-19 status, age in years and sex. The samples were drawn from the first 160 participants of the ongoing ImmuneRACE study and from 1,200 or so subjects provided by 6 global collaborators. The prospective study material was composed of cDNA or gDNA derived from T cells, B-cell-depleted T cells, or PBMCs. A freely available public database, intended as a resource for researchers studying the immune response to SARS-CoV-2, is where the repertoires were released. Subjects who had been exposed to COVID-19, were actively infected with it, or had recovered from it provided the deeply sampled blood TCRbeta repertoires that made up the dataset.

At one collaborating source in Seattle, patients were enrolled during active infection and were followed longitudinally through the course of disease. The collaborating institutions used their own protocols to collect whole blood in K2EDTA tubes. For TCRbeta analysis, collaborator samples were shipped as frozen whole blood, as isolated PBMCs, or as DNA extracted from either sample type. What the work shows at the level of the full study, not this receptor alone: How much clinical and demographic metadata was included differed by source and by participant, and the metadata was provided uncurated.

The germline V gene gives CDR1 as MDHEN and CDR2 as SYDVKM. Trimming costs V 4 bases and J 4 bases, and their ends lie 10 bases apart. Counted from cysteine to phenylalanine, this CDR3 has 13 amino acids. The retained sequence is limited to the CDR3, 39 bases, with the frame set at the first base. TCRbeta CDR3 regions were amplified from genomic DNA by means of the immunoSEQ Assay, a bias-controlled multiplex PCR. The paper's processing steps were these. Within the assay, amplification of reference gene primers was used to estimate how many nucleated cells each sample contained. Sequence reads were collapsed and filtered to measure the absolute abundance of every unique TCRbeta CDR3 rearrangement. For each sample, productive Simpson clonality was calculated by taking the square root of Simpson's diversity index across productive rearrangements. Here the immuneACCESS table is served through TCRdb, limited to in-frame sequences with V and J called. Missing clones are a known gap in these copies; in checked studies unresolved V genes cover under half, and the rest lacks a known reason. V and J calls plus clone size are reproduced from that table; the DNA served to infer D and trimming. The sample table records 450,000 or so clones; 89% of these occur just once. About 1.6% of the sample lies in the top ten.

The receptor chain draws on TRBV28 and TRBJ1-2; no D gene can be assigned with confidence. The sequenced sample was peripheral blood. The clonotype comes from a woman aged 40-49 years with COVID-19, enrolled during active disease. The DNA is as follows: TGTGCCAGCAGTTCTGCACAGCTCTATGGCTACACCTTC. Its protein is CASSSAQLYGYTF.